One sample yielded the 32 T cell receptor beta chains listed below, sequenced in a study of T cells in tuberculosis. TCRdb's table, derived via immunoSEQ multiplex PCR, lists solely in-frame clones and lacks some. Seen here are about 43,000 clones, approximately 94% observed once, and the top ten hold under 2%. Sequenced input: PBMCs. These receptors were collected from a donor aged 10 to 29 with latent tuberculosis or without tuberculosis infection. Some clones in this sample may be carry-over from other donors' samples.

This clone has just one count. The V call is TRBV30, the J call TRBJ1-2; D is ambiguous. Germline CDR1 GTSNPN, CDR2 SVGIG (reference sequence). V was cut by 3 bases and J by 4 bases, with 15 bases left in between. The CDR3 runs 14 residues. The CDR3 nucleotides are TGTGCCTGGAGGAAGGCAGCGCAACTCTATGGCTACACCTTC. This encodes CAWRKAAQLYGYTF.

The chain is built from TRBV28 and TRBJ1-4, with D unclear. Germline CDR1 is MDHEN and CDR2 is SYDVKM. The CDR3 extends over 15 amino acids. V dropped 7 bases and J dropped 8 bases, with 20 bases sitting between them. CDR3 in DNA: TGTGCCAGCACCCCCCGGGGTAGGGTATACGAAAAACTGTTTTTT. Translation: CASTPRGRVYEKLFF.

The V gene is TRBV7-9, the J gene TRBJ2-3; possible D gene TRBD1, 6 bases. V lost 1 base and J lost 0, with 11 bases in between. The CDR3 contains 16 residues. The V gene's germline CDR1 is SEHNR and CDR2 FQNEAQ (reference sequence). CDR3 region: CASSLVGGSSTDTQYF. The DNA for the CDR3 is TGTGCCAGCAGCTTAGTTGGGGGCTCTAGCACAGATACGCAGTATTTT.

This clone was seen only once. The J gene is TRBJ2-7, the V gene TRBV29-1; D is perhaps TRBD1 (6 bases). CDR1 is SQVTM and CDR2 is ANQGSEA in the germline V gene. Trimming stripped 4 bases from V and 3 bases from J, with 13 bases between. This CDR3 is 13 amino acids long. The CDR3 region is CSVGGTGSYEQYF. The DNA of the CDR3 is TGCAGCGTTGGGGGAACAGGGAGCTACGAGCAGTACTTC.

The gene calls are TRBV19 and TRBJ2-7; D is perhaps TRBD1 (6 bases). V gave up 5 bases and J gave up 3 bases, with 14 bases separating them. Germline V gives CDR1 LNHDA, CDR2 SQIVND (reference sequence). This CDR3 is 14 amino acids long. CDR3 residues: CASSPLTGFYEQYF. CDR3 DNA sequence: TGTGCCAGTAGTCCGCTGACAGGATTCTACGAGCAGTACTTC.

This chain uses TRBV25-1 with TRBJ2-7; tentatively, D is TRBD1 (5 bases). Germline V gene data show CDR1 as MGHDK and CDR2 as SYGVNS. The CDR3 length is 12 residues. V was shortened by 6 bases and J by 5 bases, with 11 bases between the two germline ends. This CDR3 reads CASSLGHDEQYF. CDR3 coding DNA: TGTGCCAGCAGCCTTGGACACGACGAGCAGTACTTC.

The chain has TRBV28 and TRBJ2-7; 7 bases align to TRBD2. With V trimmed by 7 bases and J by 3 bases, 6 bases remained unmatched. This CDR3 is built from 13 residues. Looked up from germline, CDR1 is MDHEN and CDR2 is SYDVKM. This chain's CDR3 is CASTSGGGYEQYF. For the CDR3, the DNA is TGTGCCAGCACATCGGGGGGAGGCTACGAGCAGTACTTC.

This chain links TRBV6-5 with TRBJ1-2, with D possibly TRBD1 on 5 matching bases. CDR3 size: 12 residues. Germline V CDR1 and CDR2: MNHEY, SVGAGI. V gave up 8 bases and J gave up 8 bases, with 15 bases separating them. The CDR3 here is CASYELGGGYTF. The DNA for the CDR3 is TGTGCCAGCTACGAGCTCGGGGGAGGCTACACCTTC.

V usage is TRBV28 and J usage is TRBJ1-5, with 9 bases lining up with TRBD1. CDR1 is MDHEN, CDR2 SYDVKM, per germline. This CDR3 region has 19 residues. Trimming at V came to 7 bases and at J to 1 base, leaving 17 bases not matched to a gene. CDR3 sequence (DNA): TGTGCCAGCATCCTCTGGGGGACAGGGAGGTTCTGGAGCAATCAGCCCCAGCATTTT. Encoded protein: CASILWGTGRFWSNQPQHF.

The chain couples TRBV5-1 to TRBJ2-3; 13 nucleotides line up with TRBD2. With V trimmed by 4 bases and J by 4 bases, 12 bases remained unmatched. CDR3 length equals 18 residues. Germline V CDR1 and CDR2: SGHRS, YFSETQ. Here the CDR3 reads CASSLLRTSGSRADTQYF. The DNA for the CDR3 is TGCGCCAGCAGCCTCCTTCGGACTAGCGGGAGTAGGGCAGATACGCAGTATTTT.

This chain uses TRBV6-1 with TRBJ2-2; 8 nucleotides align to TRBD1. The CDR3 runs 16 residues. V lost 2 bases, J lost 6 bases, and 8 bases stayed unmatched. CDR1 is MNHNS and CDR2 is SASEGT in the germline V gene. This chain's CDR3 is CASSEQGAKSAGELFF. CDR3 bases: TGTGCCAGCAGTGAACAGGGGGCGAAGTCAGCCGGGGAGCTGTTTTTT.

CDR3 protein: CASSSNQREGYNEQFF. The DNA of the CDR3 is TGTGCCAGCAGCTCCAATCAGCGGGAGGGGTACAATGAGCAGTTCTTC. V is TRBV7-8 and J is TRBJ2-1; 10 bases are shared with TRBD2. This CDR3 is 16 amino acids long. V lost 4 bases to trimming and J lost 4 bases; unmatched junction nucleotides: 7. From germline, CDR1 is SGHVS and CDR2 FQNEAQ. Complete variable domain (other parts from reference TRBV7-8 and TRBJ2-1): GAGVSQSPRYKVAKRGQDVALRCDPISGHVSLFWYQQALGQGPEFLTYFQNEAQLDKSGLPSDRFFAERPEGSVSTLKIQRTQQEDSAVYLCASSSNQREGYNEQFFGPGTRLTVL.

The genes are TRBV28 and TRBJ1-2, with D maybe TRBD1 (6 bases). Germline values: CDR1 MDHEN, CDR2 SYDVKM. The CDR3 loop spans 14 amino acids. V lost 6 bases and J 3 bases, leaving 14 bases between the germline ends. CDR3 in amino acids: CASSLTRTDYGYTF. For the CDR3, the DNA is TGTGCCAGCAGCCTTACCCGGACAGACTATGGCTACACCTTC.

The chain joins TRBV5-1 to TRBJ2-7; D unresolved. CDR1 is SGHRS, CDR2 YFSETQ, per germline. The CDR3 is 13 amino acids. V was shortened by 2 bases and J by 10 bases, with 16 bases between the two germline ends. The CDR3 region is CASSFANGVEQYF. The CDR3, as DNA: TGCGCCAGCAGCTTTGCAAATGGTGTAGAACAGTACTTC.

The chain combines TRBV10-1 with TRBJ1-1; D remains ambiguous. V lost 2 bases to trimming and J lost 1 base, with 5 bases between them. The CDR3 runs 13 residues. In germline, CDR1 is WNHNN, CDR2 SYGVQD (reference sequence). The DNA of the CDR3 is TGCGCCAGCAGTGAGGGGAGGAACACTGAAGCTTTCTTT. This sequence encodes CASSEGRNTEAFF.

The chain recombines TRBV2 with TRBJ1-2; TRBD1 matches at 8 bases. J was trimmed by 4 bases and V by 10 bases; bases with no gene match: 11. CDR3 size: 14 residues. The germline V gene encodes CDR1 SNHLY and CDR2 FYNNEI. CDR3 in amino acids: CANVRGTGPYGYTF. CDR3 DNA: TGTGCCAACGTCCGCGGGACAGGACCCTATGGCTACACCTTC.

V gene TRBV19 combines with J gene TRBJ1-5; D is perhaps TRBD1 (6 bases). V lost 7 bases and J 5 bases, leaving 12 bases between the germline ends. This CDR3 is built from 13 residues. CDR1 and CDR2 from the germline V gene are LNHDA and SQIVND (reference sequence). This CDR3 is CASTATGYQPQHF. CDR3 nucleotides: TGTGCCAGTACCGCTACAGGGTATCAGCCCCAGCATTTT.

The chain employs TRBV10-1 and TRBJ2-7; 7 nucleotides line up with TRBD1. The CDR3 runs to 14 residues. J gave up 7 bases and V 5 bases, and 11 bases lay outside the gene matches. CDR1 is WNHNN and CDR2 is SYGVQD in the germline V gene (reference sequence). CDR3 in amino acids: CASSTGTALREQYF. The CDR3 DNA is TGCGCCAGCAGTACCGGGACAGCCCTACGGGAGCAGTACTTC.

The chain recombines TRBV12-5 with TRBJ2-7; D is uncertain. The CDR3 covers 13 residues. Trimming took off 1 base at V and 2 bases at J, with 6 bases between the two ends. Germline-derived CDR1 and CDR2 are LGHNT and FRNRAP. CDR3 loop: CASGLGQTYEQYF. The CDR3 nucleotides read TGTGCTAGTGGTTTGGGGCAGACCTACGAGCAGTACTTC. Based on the CDR3 plus reference TRBV12-5 and TRBJ2-7, the full variable domain is DARVTQTPRHKVTEMGQEVTMRCQPILGHNTVFWYRQTMMQGLELLAYFRNRAPLDDSGMPKDRFSAEMPDATLATLKIQPSEPRDSAVYFCASGLGQTYEQYFGPGTRLTVT.

This clone was found once. The V gene is TRBV9, the J gene TRBJ2-1, with 8 bases aligning to TRBD2. The CDR3 runs 16 residues. Unmatched junction bases numbered 9, after V lost 2 bases and J lost 5 bases. Germline V gene lookup returns CDR1 SGDLS and CDR2 YYNGEE. This CDR3 reads CASSVDGTSGNNEQFF. In DNA form, the CDR3 reads TGTGCCAGCAGCGTGGATGGCACTAGCGGAAACAATGAGCAGTTCTTC.

This chain uses TRBV9 with TRBJ2-1, with 7 positions matching TRBD2. CDR1 and CDR2 (germline): SGDLS, YYNGEE. Trimming cost V 0 bases and J 2 bases; bases outside gene matches: 11. The CDR3 runs 18 residues. The CDR3 sequence is CASSVVGSGPNTYNEQFF. The CDR3, as DNA: TGTGCCAGCAGCGTAGTTGGTAGCGGGCCTAATACCTACAATGAGCAGTTCTTC.

The rearrangement joins TRBV4-3 to TRBJ1-5; D gene ambiguous. V was shortened by 0 bases and J by 9 bases, with 15 bases between the two germline ends. The CDR3 has 15 amino acids. Germline values: CDR1 LGHNA, CDR2 YSLEER. CDR3 DNA sequence: TGCGCCAGCAGCCAAGATTCGGCGGGGATGGGGCCCCAGCATTTT. It codes for CASSQDSAGMGPQHF.

V is TRBV7-6 and J is TRBJ2-3, with 9 bases identical to TRBD2. The trim removed 1 base at V and 1 base at J, leaving 9 bases unmatched. The CDR3 consists of 18 residues. Germline V CDR1 and CDR2: SGHVS, FNYEAQ. CDR3 residues: CASSLGASGIEGTDTQYF. The CDR3 DNA sequence: TGTGCCAGCAGCTTAGGAGCTAGCGGGATTGAGGGCACAGATACGCAGTATTTT.

The chain employs TRBV5-1 and TRBJ2-2; no clear D gene. Trimming cost V 6 bases and J 0 bases, with 9 bases left between them. This CDR3 spans 14 amino acids. In germline, CDR1 is SGHRS, CDR2 YFSETQ. CDR3 in amino acids: CASKTDSNTGELFF. In nucleotides, the CDR3 is TGCGCCAGCAAAACAGATTCGAACACCGGGGAGCTGTTTTTT.

The V and J genes are TRBV27 and TRBJ2-7, with 7 positions matching TRBD1. The CDR3 consists of 14 residues. V was clipped by 0 bases and J by 3 bases; unmatched bases: 2. CDR1 MNHEY and CDR2 SMNVEV come from the germline V gene (reference sequence). The DNA for the CDR3 is TGTGCCAGCAGTTTATCTGCAGGGGGCTACGAGCAGTACTTC. It encodes CASSLSAGGYEQYF.

The chain combines TRBV18 with TRBJ2-1, with 10 bases fitting TRBD1. The CDR3 extends over 16 amino acids. Germline V gives CDR1 KGHSH, CDR2 LQKENI. V gave up 6 bases and J gave up 4 bases; unmatched junction bases: 9. The CDR3 protein is CASSSDRGPGYNEQFF. The CDR3 coding sequence is TGTGCCAGCTCGAGCGACAGGGGGCCGGGTTACAATGAGCAGTTCTTC.

The chain uses TRBV11-2 and TRBJ2-7, with 9 bases identical to TRBD1. The CDR3 runs to 15 residues. CDR1 SGHAT and CDR2 FQNNGV come from the germline V gene. V shed 5 bases and J 4 bases; nucleotides not matched to a gene: 9. The CDR3 region has the DNA TGTGCCAGCAGCCTCATAACAGGGGGCCAGTACGAGCAGTACTTC. It codes for CASSLITGGQYEQYF.

This clone was seen only once. The rearrangement uses TRBV30 and TRBJ1-3; tentative D call: TRBD1 (5 bases). Trimming shortened V by 4 bases and J by 0 bases, and 7 bases separated the two germline ends. Germline V gene sequence: CDR1 GTSNPN, CDR2 SVGIG (reference sequence). CDR3 size: 13 residues. Written as DNA, the CDR3 is TGTGCCTGGACAGGGCACTCTGGAAACACCATATATTTT. This translates into CAWTGHSGNTIYF.

This chain connects TRBV7-3 to TRBJ2-1; 7 bases fit TRBD1. Germline V gene data show CDR1 as SGHTA and CDR2 as FQGTGA. V dropped 5 bases and J dropped 7; count of bases not matched to a gene: 5. The CDR3 covers 13 residues. The CDR3 reads CASSLGQENEQFF. As DNA, the CDR3 is TGTGCCAGCAGCCTTGGACAGGAGAATGAGCAGTTCTTC.

The genes are TRBV6-5 and TRBJ1-2, with 8 bases matching TRBD1. CDR1 MNHEY and CDR2 SVGAGI come from the germline V gene. Germline trimming cut 2 bases from V and 7 bases from J; bases unmatched to any gene: 3. There are 13 residues in the CDR3. The CDR3 DNA reads as TGTGCCAGCAGTTACGGACAGGGAGGTGGCTACACCTTC. This gives the protein CASSYGQGGGYTF.

This chain connects TRBV5-1 to TRBJ2-7, with D possibly matching TRBD1 (6 bases). V lost 1 base and J 0 bases, leaving 11 bases between the germline ends. CDR1 and CDR2 (germline): SGHRS, YFSETQ. The CDR3 is 15 residues long. CDR3 amino acids: CASSLQGQPSYEQYF. CDR3 coding DNA: TGCGCCAGCAGCTTGCAAGGACAGCCCTCCTACGAGCAGTACTTC.

The chain uses TRBV12-5 and TRBJ1-1; 7 positions match TRBD1. CDR3 length: 15 amino acids. The junction had 8 bases not matched to a gene; V was cut back by 4 bases and J by 3 bases. From germline, CDR1 is LGHNT and CDR2 FRNRAP. CDR3 DNA: TGTGCTAGTGGTTCCAGGGGGTCAGGGTACACTGAAGCTTTCTTT. It yields the protein CASGSRGSGYTEAFF.